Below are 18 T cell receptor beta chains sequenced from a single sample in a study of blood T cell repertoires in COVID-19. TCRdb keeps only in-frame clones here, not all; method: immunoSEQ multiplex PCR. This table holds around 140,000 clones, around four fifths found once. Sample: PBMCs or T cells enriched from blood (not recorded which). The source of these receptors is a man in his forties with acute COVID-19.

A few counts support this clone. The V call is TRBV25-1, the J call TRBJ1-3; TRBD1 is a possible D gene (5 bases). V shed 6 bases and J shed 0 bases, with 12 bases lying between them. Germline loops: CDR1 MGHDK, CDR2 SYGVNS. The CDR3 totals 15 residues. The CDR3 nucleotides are TGTGCCAGCAGCCCAGGGCACCTCTCTGGAAACACCATATATTTT. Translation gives CASSPGHLSGNTIYF.

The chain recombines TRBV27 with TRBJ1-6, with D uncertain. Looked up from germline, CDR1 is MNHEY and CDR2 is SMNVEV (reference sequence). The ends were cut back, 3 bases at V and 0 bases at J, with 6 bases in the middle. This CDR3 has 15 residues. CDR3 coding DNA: TGTGCCAGCAGTTTCGGGAGCTCCTATAATTCACCCCTCCACTTT. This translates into CASSFGSSYNSPLHF.

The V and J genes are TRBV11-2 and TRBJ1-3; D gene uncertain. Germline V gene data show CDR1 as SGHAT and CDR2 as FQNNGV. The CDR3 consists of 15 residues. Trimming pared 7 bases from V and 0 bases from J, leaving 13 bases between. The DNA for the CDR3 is TGTGCCAGCACTCTGACACTCAGCTCTGGAAACACCATATATTTT. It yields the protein CASTLTLSSGNTIYF.

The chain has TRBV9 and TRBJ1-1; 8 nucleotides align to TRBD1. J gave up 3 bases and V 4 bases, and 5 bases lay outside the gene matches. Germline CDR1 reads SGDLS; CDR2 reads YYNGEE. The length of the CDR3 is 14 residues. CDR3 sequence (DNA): TGTGCCAGCAGCCTCAGGGGGCGTGACACTGAAGCTTTCTTT. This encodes CASSLRGRDTEAFF. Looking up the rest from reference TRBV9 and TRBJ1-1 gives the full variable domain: DSGVTQTPKHLITATGQRVTLRCSPRSGDLSVYWYQQSLDQGLQFLIQYYNGEERAKGNILERFSAQQFPDLHSELNLSSLELGDSALYFCASSLRGRDTEAFFGQGTRLTVV.

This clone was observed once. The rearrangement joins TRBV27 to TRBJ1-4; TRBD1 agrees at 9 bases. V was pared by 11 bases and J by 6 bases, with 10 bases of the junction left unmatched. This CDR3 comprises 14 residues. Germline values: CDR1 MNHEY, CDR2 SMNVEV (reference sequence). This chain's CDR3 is CAGQGTGKDEKLFF. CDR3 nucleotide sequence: TGTGCCGGACAAGGGACAGGGAAGGATGAAAAACTGTTTTTT.

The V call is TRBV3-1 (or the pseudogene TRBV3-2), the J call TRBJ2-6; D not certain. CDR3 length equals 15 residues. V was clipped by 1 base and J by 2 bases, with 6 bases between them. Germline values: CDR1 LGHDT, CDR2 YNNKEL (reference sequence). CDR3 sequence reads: CASSQVQTGANVLTF. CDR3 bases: TGTGCCAGCAGCCAAGTACAGACTGGGGCCAACGTCCTGACTTTC.

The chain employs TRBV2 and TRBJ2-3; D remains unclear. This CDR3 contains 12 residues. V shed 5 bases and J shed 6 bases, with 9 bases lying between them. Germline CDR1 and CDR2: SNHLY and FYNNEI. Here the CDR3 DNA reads TGTGCCAGCAGTCGACACCCCGATACGCAGTATTTT. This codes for CASSRHPDTQYF.

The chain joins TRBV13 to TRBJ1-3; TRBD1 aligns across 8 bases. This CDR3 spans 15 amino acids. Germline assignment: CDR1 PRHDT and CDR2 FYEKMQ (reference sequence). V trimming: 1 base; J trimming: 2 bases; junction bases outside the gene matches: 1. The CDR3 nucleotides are TGTGCCAGCAGCTTAGAGGACAGGGCTGGAAACACCATATATTTT. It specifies CASSLEDRAGNTIYF. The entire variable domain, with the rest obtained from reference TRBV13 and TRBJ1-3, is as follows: AAGVIQSPRHLIKEKRETATLKCYPIPRHDTVYWYQQGPGQDPQFLISFYEKMQSDKGSIPDRFSAQQFSDYHSELNMSSLELGDSALYFCASSLEDRAGNTIYFGEGSWLTVV.

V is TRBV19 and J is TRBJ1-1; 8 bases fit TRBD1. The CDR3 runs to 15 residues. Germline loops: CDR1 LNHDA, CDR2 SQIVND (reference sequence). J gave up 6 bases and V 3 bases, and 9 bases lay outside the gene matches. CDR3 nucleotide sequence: TGTGCCAGTAGTATTATGACAGGGGACGGGTCTGAAGCTTTCTTT. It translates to CASSIMTGDGSEAFF.

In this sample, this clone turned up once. CDR3 protein: CASSEERDSRSADTQYF. The CDR3 DNA is TGTGCCAGCAGTGAAGAGCGGGACTCAAGGTCCGCAGATACGCAGTATTTT. The V and J genes are TRBV2 and TRBJ2-3; 7 bases align to TRBD2. CDR1 and CDR2 from the germline V gene are SNHLY and FYNNEI. The CDR3 is 17 amino acids. The V gene end was trimmed by 1 base and the J gene end by 4 bases; junction bases not matched to a gene: 11.

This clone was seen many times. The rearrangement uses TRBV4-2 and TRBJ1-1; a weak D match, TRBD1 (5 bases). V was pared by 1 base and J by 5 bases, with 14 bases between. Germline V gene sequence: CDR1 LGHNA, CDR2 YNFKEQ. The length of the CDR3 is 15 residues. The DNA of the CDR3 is TGTGCCAGCAGCCAAGTAGTCAAGGGGTGGACTGAAGCTTTCTTT. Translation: CASSQVVKGWTEAFF.

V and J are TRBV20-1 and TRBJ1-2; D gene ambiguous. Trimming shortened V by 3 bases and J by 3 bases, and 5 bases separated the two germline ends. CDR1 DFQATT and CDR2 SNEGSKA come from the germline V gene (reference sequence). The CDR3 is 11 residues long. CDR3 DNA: TGCAGTGCTAGGAGCGACTATGGCTACACCTTC. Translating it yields CSARSDYGYTF.

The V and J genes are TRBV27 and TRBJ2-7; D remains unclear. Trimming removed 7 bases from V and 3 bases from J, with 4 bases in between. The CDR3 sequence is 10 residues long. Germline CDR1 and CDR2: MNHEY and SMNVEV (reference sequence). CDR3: CASKSYEQYF. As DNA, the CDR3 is TGTGCCAGCAAGAGCTACGAGCAGTACTTC.

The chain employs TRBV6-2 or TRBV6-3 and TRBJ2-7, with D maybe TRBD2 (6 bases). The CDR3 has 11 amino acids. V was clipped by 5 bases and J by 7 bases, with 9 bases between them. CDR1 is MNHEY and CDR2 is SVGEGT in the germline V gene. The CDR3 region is CASSLREEQYF. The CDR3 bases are TGTGCCAGCAGTCTCCGGGAGGAGCAGTACTTC.

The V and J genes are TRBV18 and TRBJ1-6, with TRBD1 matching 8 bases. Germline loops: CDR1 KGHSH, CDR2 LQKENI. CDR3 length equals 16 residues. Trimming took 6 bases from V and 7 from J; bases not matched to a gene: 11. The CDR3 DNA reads TGTGCCAGCTCCCCTACTCGACAGGGGAAGAATTCACCCCTCCACTTT. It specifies CASSPTRQGKNSPLHF.

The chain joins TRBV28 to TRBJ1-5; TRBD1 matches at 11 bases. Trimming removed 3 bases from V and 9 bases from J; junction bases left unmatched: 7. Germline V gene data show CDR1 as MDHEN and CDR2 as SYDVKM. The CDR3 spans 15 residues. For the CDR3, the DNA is TGTGCCAGCAGTTTGGGACAGGGGGGTAGGAGGCCCCAGCATTTT. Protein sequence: CASSLGQGGRRPQHF.

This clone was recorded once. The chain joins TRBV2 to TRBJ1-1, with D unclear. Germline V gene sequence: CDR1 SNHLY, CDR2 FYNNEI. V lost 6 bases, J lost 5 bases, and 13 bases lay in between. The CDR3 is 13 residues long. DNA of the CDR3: TGTGCCAGCAGGGGCACTGAGAAAACTGAAGCTTTCTTT. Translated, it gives CASRGTEKTEAFF.

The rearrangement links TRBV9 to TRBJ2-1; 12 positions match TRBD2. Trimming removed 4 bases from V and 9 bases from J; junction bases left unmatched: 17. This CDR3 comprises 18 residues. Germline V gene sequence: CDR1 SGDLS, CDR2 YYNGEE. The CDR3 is CASSPRTPTSGRMGEQFF. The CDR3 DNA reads TGTGCCAGCAGCCCCCGTACCCCAACTAGCGGGAGGATGGGTGAGCAGTTCTTC. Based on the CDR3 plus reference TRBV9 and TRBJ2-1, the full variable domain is DSGVTQTPKHLITATGQRVTLRCSPRSGDLSVYWYQQSLDQGLQFLIQYYNGEERAKGNILERFSAQQFPDLHSELNLSSLELGDSALYFCASSPRTPTSGRMGEQFFGPGTRLTVL.